This T cell receptor (beta chain) was captured by sequencing in a study of graft-versus-host responses after intestinal transplantation. Study-level information: Each transplant was multivisceral, liver-intestinal, or isolated intestinal.

Clones were sequenced by immunoSEQ multiplex PCR, and TCRdb holds only the in-frame ones, with some missing. The data hold about 88,000 clones, with roughly 90% observed a single time. A note on this clone: Its antigen is undetermined.

Regarding the study as a whole: GvH clones were found in recipient marrow; some appeared first in ileum or blood.

The TCR originated in a human donor who was the organ donor for an intestinal transplant. The specimen was unstimulated CD4+ T cells sorted from spleen or lymph node cells, collected before transplant.

CDR3 loop: CAGRQDRGRFEAFF. The CDR3 DNA follows: TGTGCCGGCCGCCAGGACAGGGGGCGTTTTGAAGCTTTCTTT. The J gene is TRBJ1-1, the V gene TRBV30, with TRBD1 matching 11 bases. CDR1 and CDR2 (germline): GTSNPN, SVGIG (reference sequence). Losses at the gene ends were 8 bases for V and 7 bases for J; bases not matched to a gene: 12. The CDR3 has 14 amino acids. Supplemented by reference TRBV30 and TRBJ1-1, the full variable domain reads SQTIHQWPATLVQPVGSPLSLECTVEGTSNPNLYWYRQAAGRGLQLLFYSVGIGQISSEVPQNLSASRPQDRQFILSSKKLLLSDSGFYLCAGRQDRGRFEAFFGQGTRLTVV.